The clone carrying this T cell receptor (beta chain) was detected ten times or more. These data are taken from a study of early T cells in non-severe SARS-CoV-2 infection. Germline V gives CDR1 DFQATT, CDR2 SNEGSKA (reference sequence). The trim removed 0 bases at V and 5 bases at J, leaving 2 bases unmatched. The CDR3 is 14 residues long. Attached unique molecular identifiers marked individual cDNA molecules. TCRdb reanalysed the 5' RACE reads using MiXCR and keeps one entry per CDR3 protein. This sample yields about 60,000 distinct CDR3 sequences, of which approximately 14% are seen a single time; roughly 4.2% belongs to the top ten.

The chain links TRBV20-1 to TRBJ1-1, with 11 bases fitting TRBD1. This TCR was sampled from an adult who was a healthcare worker with PCR-confirmed SARS-CoV-2 infection or an uninfected control (not recorded which). Input material: whole blood. As DNA, the CDR3 is TGCAGTGCTAGAGATGGGGACAGGGGGACTGAAGCTTTCTTT. Amino acid sequence: CSARDGDRGTEAFF.